This entry lists 6 T cell receptor beta chains sequenced from one sample in a study of T cells after yellow fever vaccination. TCRdb reprocessed the 5' RACE reads via MiXCR and lists one record per CDR3 protein. The sample has around 350,000 distinct CDR3 sequences; 11% are singletons. The source material was PBMCs, sampled on the day of the first yellow fever vaccination. The receptor set was obtained from a man in his late teens or twenties who received the YFV17D yellow fever vaccine.

This clonotype has at least ten counts. This rearrangement joins TRBV6-2 or TRBV6-3 to TRBJ1-5; possibly TRBD1 for D (6 bases). The CDR3 runs to 14 residues. The germline CDR1 and CDR2 sequences are MNHEY and SVGEGT. V lost 6 bases and J lost 0, with 9 bases in between. CDR3 nucleotide sequence: TGTGCCAGCAGGACAGGATATAGCAATCAGCCCCAGCATTTT. Protein product: CASRTGYSNQPQHF.

The V gene is TRBV14, the J gene TRBJ2-5, with D hard to call. The CDR3 covers 12 residues. With 5 bases removed from V and 5 bases from J, the gap between germline ends came to 9 bases. Germline CDR1 SGHDN, CDR2 FVKESK. Here the CDR3 DNA reads TGTGCCAGCAGCTGGAACCGGGAGACCCAGTACTTC. It codes for CASSWNRETQYF.

The chain employs TRBV5-1 and TRBJ2-1, with D possibly being TRBD1 (6 bases). The V gene's germline CDR1 is SGHRS and CDR2 YFSETQ. The CDR3 is made up of 16 amino acids. Trimming pared 4 bases from V and 7 bases from J, leaving 21 bases between. In nucleotides, the CDR3 is TGCGCCAGCAGCCTTCTTAGGGGCCCAAGGGGGAATGAGCAGTTCTTC. It encodes CASSLLRGPRGNEQFF.

Ten or more counts support this clonotype. The chain employs TRBV20-1 and TRBJ2-1, with 9 bases that match TRBD2. The germline V gene has CDR1 DFQATT and CDR2 SNEGSKA (reference sequence). The CDR3 runs 14 residues. J gave up 4 bases and V 5 bases, and 6 bases lay outside the gene matches. CDR3 nucleotides: TGCAGTGCTCCAGCGGGGGGCCCGTACAATGAGCAGTTCTTC. Translation: CSAPAGGPYNEQFF.

This chain connects TRBV5-1 to TRBJ2-7; weak D call: TRBD1 (5 bases). The V gene's germline CDR1 is SGHRS and CDR2 YFSETQ. This CDR3 has 15 residues. V was trimmed by 1 base and J by 3 bases, leaving 14 bases between them. The CDR3 DNA follows: TGCGCCAGCAGCTTGTTGCCAGGGAATTACTACGAGCAGTACTTC. Translation gives CASSLLPGNYYEQYF.

V usage is TRBV10-3 and J usage is TRBJ2-1, with TRBD2 matching 9 bases. In germline, CDR1 is ENHRY, CDR2 SYGVKD. V gave up 10 bases and J gave up 8 bases; unmatched junction bases: 6. This CDR3 has 12 residues. CDR3 DNA: TGTGCCACCCGGGGACTAGCAGATGAGCAGTTCTTC. Amino acids: CATRGLADEQFF.